The sequence of this TCR beta chain was determined in a study of identical twins. Study results and caveats: A partial confounding effect on zero-insertion analyses could come from invariant MAIT and iNKT cells. Twin sharing of out-of-frame TCR alpha was underestimated by models in monozygotic pairs. Beta out-of-frame sequences showed weaker excess sharing between twins.

TCRdb re-called the 5' RACE reads with MiXCR, one entry per CDR3 protein. The sample yields approximately 890,000 distinct CDR3 sequences, 12% seen once. This clonotype was seen only a few times. Its antigen remains unknown. The CDR3 runs 14 residues. V lost 7 bases and J 0 bases, leaving 9 bases between the germline ends. Germline CDR1 reads MDHEN; CDR2 reads SYDVKM. These same data were also listed under a study on yellow fever vaccine responses in identical twins.

This TCR was sampled from a young woman in good health. What was sequenced was PBMCs. The rearrangement joins TRBV28 to TRBJ1-4; D is unclear. CDR3 amino acids: CASKITPTNEKLFF. In DNA, the CDR3 is TGTGCCAGCAAAATCACCCCAACTAATGAAAAACTGTTTTTT.